The 21 T cell receptor beta chains listed next were all sequenced from one sample in a study of CD4 T cells in relation to SARS-CoV-2 and coronaviruses. Unexposed donor CD4+ T cells date from 2011-2018, before the COVID-19 pandemic. Isolation of CD4+ T cells took place after less than 13 days in culture. Produced via immunoSEQ multiplex PCR; TCRdb's table is partial and in-frame only. The sample shows about 26,000 clones, roughly 81% of them seen only once. No antigen has been assigned to these receptors. The specimen was CD4+ T cells from PBMCs, cultured in vitro. Source of these receptors: a human donor in good health.

The CDR3 protein is CASSGGTGTVSSYNEQFF. CDR3 in DNA: TGTGCCAGCAGCGGGGGTACCGGGACAGTGAGCTCCTACAATGAGCAGTTCTTC. V gene TRBV5-4 combines with J gene TRBJ2-1; TRBD1 aligns across 7 bases. The V gene end was trimmed by 4 bases and the J gene end by 0 bases; junction bases not matched to a gene: 13. Looked up from germline, CDR1 is SGHNT and CDR2 is YYREEE (reference sequence). The CDR3 is made up of 18 amino acids.

The V and J genes are TRBV29-1 and TRBJ2-5; 11 bases fit TRBD2. The CDR3 loop spans 13 amino acids. The junction had 1 base not matched to a gene; V was cut back by 7 bases and J by 0 bases. CDR1 and CDR2 (germline): SQVTM, ANQGSEA. The CDR3 sequence is CSASGGNQETQYF. Here the CDR3 DNA reads TGCAGCGCTAGCGGGGGGAACCAAGAGACCCAGTACTTC.

The chain uses TRBV2 and TRBJ2-2, with TRBD2 identical over 10 bases. Trimming at V came to 4 bases and at J to 1 base, leaving 3 bases not matched to a gene. Germline assignment: CDR1 SNHLY and CDR2 FYNNEI. This CDR3 has 16 amino acids. CDR3 DNA: TGTGCCAGCAGTGGACGGACTAGCGGGAACACCGGGGAGCTGTTTTTT. Translating it yields CASSGRTSGNTGELFF. Full variable domain (outside the CDR3, taken from reference TRBV2 and TRBJ2-2): EPEVTQTPSHQVTQMGQEVILRCVPISNHLYFYWYRQILGQKVEFLVSFYNNEISEKSEIFDDQFSVERPDGSNFTLKIRSTKLEDSAMYFCASSGRTSGNTGELFFGEGSRLTVL.

The chain recombines TRBV5-1 with TRBJ2-7; possible D gene TRBD1, 5 bases. Germline CDR1 reads SGHRS; CDR2 reads YFSETQ. The CDR3 sequence is 15 residues long. The ends were cut back, 0 bases at V and 5 bases at J, with 15 bases in the middle. The CDR3 region is CASSLEGRRFHEQYF. In DNA form, the CDR3 reads TGCGCCAGCAGCTTGGAGGGGCGCAGGTTCCACGAGCAGTACTTC.

This chain joins TRBV29-1 and TRBJ2-5; 9 nucleotides line up with TRBD1. Germline V gives CDR1 SQVTM, CDR2 ANQGSEA. The CDR3 is 13 residues long. Trimming at V came to 6 bases and at J to 4 bases, leaving 6 bases not matched to a gene. CDR3 amino acids: CSVAGTGSETQYF. In DNA, the CDR3 is TGCAGCGTAGCCGGGACAGGGTCAGAGACCCAGTACTTC.

The chain couples TRBV5-1 to TRBJ2-7; 13 bases line up with TRBD2. Trimming cost V 6 bases and J 2 bases; bases outside gene matches: 11. From germline, CDR1 is SGHRS and CDR2 YFSETQ. The CDR3 is made up of 17 amino acids. The CDR3 here is CASTPRLAGGPPYEQYF. The CDR3 DNA reads TGCGCCAGCACCCCAAGACTAGCGGGGGGCCCACCCTACGAGCAGTACTTC.

This rearrangement joins TRBV5-6 to TRBJ2-7; D unresolved. Germline values: CDR1 SGHDT, CDR2 YYEEEE. The CDR3 runs to 14 residues. V gave up 1 base and J gave up 4 bases, with 12 bases separating them. The CDR3 sequence is CASSLFFSSYEQYF. In DNA, the CDR3 is TGTGCCAGCAGCTTGTTCTTCAGCTCGTACGAGCAGTACTTC. Based on the CDR3 plus reference TRBV5-6 and TRBJ2-7, the full variable domain is DAGVTQSPTHLIKTRGQQVTLRCSPKSGHDTVSWYQQALGQGPQFIFQYYEEEERQRGNFPDRFSGHQFPNYSSELNVNALLLGDSALYLCASSLFFSSYEQYFGPGTRLTVT.

V usage is TRBV11-3 and J usage is TRBJ2-2, with 8 positions matching TRBD2. V shed 4 bases, J shed 2 bases, and the junction held 6 bases outside the gene matches. This CDR3 has 16 residues. In germline, CDR1 is SGHNT, CDR2 YENEEA. The CDR3 loop is CASSSRGGPNTGELFF. CDR3 coding DNA: TGTGCCAGCAGCTCCCGGGGGGGGCCAAACACCGGGGAGCTGTTTTTT.

This clone appeared a few times. The CDR3 region is CASSLASGGSLGAYNEQFF. The DNA of the CDR3 is TGTGCCAGCAGCTTAGCTAGCGGGGGGTCCCTGGGCGCCTACAATGAGCAGTTCTTC. The chain couples TRBV7-2 to TRBJ2-1; 10 bases line up with TRBD2. The CDR3 loop spans 19 amino acids. The ends lost 0 bases at V and 2 bases at J; junction bases unmatched: 10. CDR1 is SGHTA, CDR2 FQGNSA, per germline.

The chain carries TRBV5-1 and TRBJ2-3; the D is unclear. V was trimmed by 3 bases and J by 2 bases, leaving 10 bases between them. The CDR3 spans 14 residues. The germline CDR1 and CDR2 sequences are SGHRS and YFSETQ. In nucleotides, the CDR3 is TGCGCCAGCAGCTCAGGAACCTTCACAGATACGCAGTATTTT. This encodes CASSSGTFTDTQYF.

This clone has only a few counts. V is TRBV12-5 and J is TRBJ2-2, with 8 positions matching TRBD1. Germline CDR1 LGHNT, CDR2 FRNRAP. With V trimmed by 4 bases and J by 3 bases, 4 bases remained unmatched. CDR3 length: 15 residues. In nucleotides, the CDR3 is TGTGCTAGTGGTTATCAGGGGGCGGACACCGGGGAGCTGTTTTTT. Amino acids: CASGYQGADTGELFF. The full variable domain, its missing parts supplied by reference TRBV12-5 and TRBJ2-2, is DARVTQTPRHKVTEMGQEVTMRCQPILGHNTVFWYRQTMMQGLELLAYFRNRAPLDDSGMPKDRFSAEMPDATLATLKIQPSEPRDSAVYFCASGYQGADTGELFFGEGSRLTVL.

J is TRBJ2-4 and V is TRBV10-3; 7 nucleotides agree with TRBD1. This CDR3 contains 20 residues. After removal of 0 bases from V and 0 bases from J, the junction contained 14 bases not matched to a gene. CDR1 and CDR2 (germline): ENHRY, SYGVKD. CDR3 DNA sequence: TGTGCCATCAGTGAGTCCCTATTGCGACAGGGCGACCTAGCCAAAAACATTCAGTACTTC. Encoded protein: CAISESLLRQGDLAKNIQYF.

This clone was seen a single time. This rearrangement joins TRBV6-5 to TRBJ1-2; possible D gene TRBD1, 6 bases. Trimming stripped 6 bases from V and 5 bases from J, with 13 bases between. In germline, CDR1 is MNHEY, CDR2 SVGAGI. CDR3 length: 13 residues. The CDR3 nucleotides are TGTGCCAGCAGCCAACGACAGGCATATGGCTACACCTTC. This sequence encodes CASSQRQAYGYTF.

The J gene is TRBJ1-4, the V gene TRBV10-2; D is unresolved. V dropped 2 bases and J dropped 4 bases, with 14 bases sitting between them. CDR1 is WSHSY and CDR2 is SAAADI in the germline V gene. The CDR3 is 16 residues long. CDR3 nucleotide sequence: TGCGCCAGCAGTGAGAAAGGGCCGACCCTTAATGAAAAACTGTTTTTT. Translation gives CASSEKGPTLNEKLFF.

This rearrangement joins TRBV2 to TRBJ2-1; 9 bases match TRBD2. Germline assignment: CDR1 SNHLY and CDR2 FYNNEI. The CDR3 covers 15 residues. Trimming took 2 bases from V and 8 from J; bases not matched to a gene: 7. The CDR3: CASSELGRGGYEQFF. The DNA of the CDR3 is TGTGCCAGCAGTGAATTGGGGCGGGGGGGCTATGAGCAGTTCTTC.

V gene TRBV3-1 (or the pseudogene TRBV3-2) combines with J gene TRBJ2-3; no firm D call. Trimming stripped 3 bases from V and 0 bases from J, with 10 bases between. CDR1 is LGHDT and CDR2 is YNNKEL in the germline V gene (reference sequence). The CDR3 spans 15 residues. The CDR3 nucleotides read TGTGCCAGCAGCCAGGGTCCACTTAGCACAGATACGCAGTATTTT. It specifies CASSQGPLSTDTQYF.

The gene calls are TRBV7-6 and TRBJ1-2, with a tentative D call TRBD1 (6 bases). The CDR3 consists of 16 residues. The V gene's germline CDR1 is SGHVS and CDR2 FNYEAQ. Trimming stripped 5 bases from V and 1 base from J, with 17 bases between. The CDR3 sequence: CASSREKGQVNYGYTF. The CDR3 DNA follows: TGTGCCAGCAGCCGCGAAAAGGGACAAGTTAACTATGGCTACACCTTC.

This clone was found a few times. The chain uses TRBV30 and TRBJ1-1; D is ambiguous. Trimming pared 2 bases from V and 1 base from J, leaving 8 bases between. Germline CDR1 and CDR2: GTSNPN and SVGIG (reference sequence). The CDR3 has 13 amino acids. The CDR3 protein is CAWSIGSNTEAFF. CDR3 nucleotide sequence: TGTGCCTGGAGTATAGGGTCGAACACTGAAGCTTTCTTT.

The rearrangement joins TRBV3-1 (or the pseudogene TRBV3-2) to TRBJ1-5; D remains unclear. CDR3 length: 15 amino acids. Germline V lookup: CDR1 LGHDT, CDR2 YNNKEL (reference sequence). V shed 2 bases and J shed 4 bases, with 12 bases lying between them. CDR3 coding DNA: TGTGCCAGCAGCCAACAGCCAGCGGGGAATCAGCCCCAGCATTTT. It is translated as CASSQQPAGNQPQHF.

This CDR3 reads CASRGGDRYEQYF. The CDR3 DNA follows: TGTGCCAGCAGAGGAGGGGACCGCTACGAGCAGTACTTC. The chain has TRBV2 and TRBJ2-7, with D maybe TRBD2 (6 bases). Per the germline V gene, CDR1 is SNHLY and CDR2 is FYNNEI. The CDR3 has 13 residues. V gave up 6 bases and J gave up 3 bases, with 12 bases separating them.

V gene TRBV6-5 combines with J gene TRBJ1-1; D might be TRBD1 (6 bases). The V gene's germline CDR1 is MNHEY and CDR2 SVGAGI. V lost 8 bases and J lost 3, with 16 bases in between. This CDR3 comprises 14 residues. Here the CDR3 DNA reads TGTGCCAGCCCCCGGACAGTAAGGGACACTGAAGCTTTCTTT. Encoded protein: CASPRTVRDTEAFF.